This T cell receptor (beta chain) was recovered during a study of regulatory and conventional T cells in RAG deficiency (dated by TCRdb to about 2017). Looking at the study overall: High-throughput TCR beta sequencing was used to compare the repertoire diversity and composition of Treg, conventional CD4+ and CD8+ T cells between RAG-deficient patients and healthy controls.

The germline V gene sets CDR1 to SGHRS and CDR2 to YFSETQ. Trimming accounts for 1 base at V and 7 bases at J, while the number of junction bases matched to no gene is 3. Including the terminal cysteine and phenylalanine, the CDR3 comprises 15 residues. The read is trimmed to its CDR3 DNA, 45 bases read in frame from base 1. Concerning this clone itself: The antigen it binds to is not known. It has no much larger one-base neighbor in the sample; base qualities were not kept.

Before genomic DNA was extracted, conventional CD4+ T cells were isolated from blood as CD25-low CD127-high cells. Seven or eight healthy control donors served as the comparison group for repertoire analyses. The investigation overall reported the following: Compared with controls, Omenn syndrome and CID/AS patients had roughly 100-fold fewer unique TCR beta sequences in Treg cells, whereas the reduction in the other subsets was 7.5 to 10-fold. All patient T-cell subsets had shorter CDR3 lengths; Omenn syndrome patients showed >75% Treg-Tconv repertoire overlap at nucleotide and amino acid level. Rather than being bona fide Treg cells, the sorted CD25-high CD127-low cells in Omenn syndrome patients may represent peripherally activated cells. Some T-cell subset analyses were not performed for some subjects. RAG-deficient patients showed markedly lower Shannon entropy and higher Simpson indices than control T-cell subpopulations.

The library was prepared using the immunoSEQ multiplex PCR assay. Rearranged TCR beta chain products were amplified from the genomic DNA of sorted T-cell subsets and were then sequenced. In the authors' own workflow: Shannon entropy and Simpson indices were used to measure how diverse the repertoire of productive TCR beta rearrangements was. Clonal expansion was assessed using the summed frequency of the 100 most abundant productive TCR beta clonotypes among total reads. The TRB repertoires were evaluated with a self-reactivity index based on amino acid usage at CDR3beta positions 6 and 7. Two-way ANOVA was used for repertoire analyses, and Student t or Mann-Whitney tests were used for flow cytometric analyses. TCRdb obtained this table from immuneACCESS and retained in-frame rearrangements with V and J assigned. These tables miss some clones; where compared with another copy, unresolved V genes account for less than half of the shortfall, and the remainder is unexplained. That table is the source of V, J and clone size, and D and trimming were worked out from the DNA. For this sample the table gives some 35,000 clones, of which around 76% were detected only once. The biggest ten clones account for roughly 3% of the sample.

This sample was also put to use in a study of regulatory T cells. Looking at the second paper: In the multiplex PCR, 52 forward TRBV primers and 13 reverse TRBJ primers were used, and assay-based and computational corrections were applied for amplification bias. In patients, repertoires had restricted unique TRB V-J pairs and skewed V and J gene usage, with regulatory T cells showing the most marked changes. The study compared T-cell receptor beta repertoires of sorted regulatory, conventional CD4+ and CD8+ T cells between CD3G-deficient patients and healthy controls. Peripheral blood mononuclear cells were isolated by Ficoll density separation. Rearranged TRB loci were amplified from genomic DNA by multiplex PCR within the immunoSEQ assay. An Illumina HiSeq platform was used to sequence the TRB amplicons. Raw sequences were error-filtered and aligned to reference gene sequences by custom algorithms, then analyzed with the immunoSEQ online tools. The frequencies of productive and nonproductive TRB rearrangements were evaluated among unique sequences as well as among total sequences. Group comparisons used t tests, Mann-Whitney tests or two-way ANOVA run in Prism software.

The sequence derives from a human donor in good health. The rearrangement combines TRBV5-1 with TRBJ2-1; TRBD2 matches 12 bases in the middle. Sequencing was performed on CD4+ effector T cells sorted from blood. The nucleotides are TGCGCCAGCAGCTTGCCTAGCGGGGGGGCGAATGAGCAGTTCTTC. This translates into CASSLPSGGANEQFF. The full variable domain, with segments outside the CDR3 supplied by the reference TRBV5-1 and TRBJ2-1 proteins, appears as KAGVTQTPRYLIKTRGQQVTLSCSPISGHRSVSWYQQTPGQGLQFLFEYFSETQRNKGNFPGRFSGRQFSNSRSEMNVSTLELGDSALYLCASSLPSGGANEQFFGPGTRLTVL.